Listed below are T cell receptor beta chains from one sample, sequenced in a study of T cells in Graves' hyperthyroidism and ophthalmopathy. TCRdb passed the multiplex PCR reads through MiXCR, listing each CDR3 protein once. The table has approximately 600,000 distinct CDR3 sequences, less than 25% seen once; the top ten hold 34%. Sequenced sample: blood. Receptor source: a man aged 25-40 years with Graves' ophthalmopathy. Both conserved end residues are part of each CDR3. Each record gives: V gene, clone size, D gene, J gene, CDR3 DNA, CDR3 protein. A D gene is named only where the DNA matches it firmly. Clone size is given for some rows only: seen once, a few or many times, or a class if the clone is expanded.

TRBV20-1	-	-	TRBJ2-7	TGCAGTGCTAGAGAGTCGGGCAGGGGGGGTTACGAGCAGTACTTC	CSARESGRGGYEQYF
TRBV29-1	-	-	TRBJ2-7	TGCAGCGTTGAAGACAGACCCTACGAGCAGTACTTC	CSVEDRPYEQYF
TRBV6-1	-	TRBD2	TRBJ2-5	TGTGCCAGCAGTCCACCTACTAGCGGTTCGAAGACCCAGTACTTC	CASSPPTSGSKTQYF
TRBV27	-	TRBD2	TRBJ2-1	TGTGCCAGCAGTTTATCATTACTAGCGGGAGTAACGAATGAGCAGTTCTTC	CASSLSLLAGVTNEQFF
TRBV28	many	-	TRBJ2-3	TGTGCCAGCAGTCGCCGGACCAAGGGCACAGATACGCAGTATTTT	CASSRRTKGTDTQYF
TRBV10-2	-	-	TRBJ1-1	TGCGCCAGCATCAGTCCGGGAATGAACACTGAAGCTTTCTTT	CASISPGMNTEAFF
TRBV7-9	few	-	TRBJ2-2	TGTGCCAGCAGCGCACCGGGACGCCCTAACACCGGGGAGCTGTTTTTT	CASSAPGRPNTGELFF
TRBV5-6	-	-	TRBJ2-3	TGTGCCAGCAGCTCGTCAACGGGAGTAGGCACAGATACGCAGTATTTT	CASSSSTGVGTDTQYF
TRBV12-3/TRBV12-4	few	TRBD1	TRBJ2-2	TGTGCCAGCAGTTTGGAGACAGGGGTTGTGGAGCTGTTTTTT	CASSLETGVVELFF
TRBV29-1	-	TRBD2	TRBJ2-2	TGCAGCGTTGATTTAGCGGGAGTAACCGGGGAGCTGTTTTTT	CSVDLAGVTGELFF
TRBV11-1	-	-	TRBJ1-5	TGTGCCAGCAGCTTACCGGGCTTTGATCAGCCCCAGCATTTT	CASSLPGFDQPQHF
TRBV27	-	-	TRBJ2-1	TGTGCCAGCAGTAGACCCCAGGAGAACTACAATGAGCAGTTCTTC	CASSRPQENYNEQFF
TRBV11-2	many	-	TRBJ2-3	TGTGCCAGCAGCTTAACGCACAGGAGGGCCTTTGATACGCAGTATTTT	CASSLTHRRAFDTQYF
TRBV12-3/TRBV12-4	few	TRBD1	TRBJ2-7	TGTGCCAGCAGTTTATTGGGACAGGGGGCATACGAGCAGTACTTC	CASSLLGQGAYEQYF
TRBV2	few	TRBD1	TRBJ1-6	TGTGCCAGCAGGGAAACAGGGGCCTATAATTCACCCCTCCACTTT	CASRETGAYNSPLHF
TRBV7-2	-	-	TRBJ2-7	TGTGCCAGCAGCTTAAGGGAGACAGTCAACTACGAGCAGTACTTC	CASSLRETVNYEQYF
TRBV28	many	-	TRBJ1-1	TGTGCCACCGCTGGCACTGAAGCTTTCTTT	CATAGTEAFF
TRBV29-1	-	-	TRBJ2-7	TGCAGCGTTGCCCCCACAGGGCAAGGCGAGCAGTACTTC	CSVAPTGQGEQYF